A selection of T cell receptor beta chains follows, all from one sample in a study of early T cells in non-severe SARS-CoV-2 infection. Each CDR3 protein is one row after TCRdb ran MiXCR on the 5' RACE reads. This sample carries around 35,000 distinct CDR3 sequences, under 6.5% of them seen once, and the ten largest clones take roughly 26%. The source material was whole blood. The receptors originated from an adult who was a healthcare worker with PCR-confirmed SARS-CoV-2 infection or an uninfected control (not recorded which). The CDR3 runs from the conserved cysteine through the conserved F or W. A D gene is named only where the DNA matches it firmly. A row's size may be missing; if present it is once, few, many or a size class.

J gene: TRBJ2-7
D gene: .
V gene: TRBV20-1
clone size: many
CDR3 DNA: TGCAGTGCTGCCGGACTTACCCCGGGTGGTGAGCAGTACTTC
CDR3 protein: CSAAGLTPGGEQYF

J gene: TRBJ2-1
D gene: TRBD2
V gene: TRBV5-1
clone size: .
CDR3 DNA: TGCGCCAGCAGCTTACTAAAACGCACTAGCGGGGAATACAATGAGCAGTTCTTC
CDR3 protein: CASSLLKRTSGEYNEQFF

J gene: TRBJ2-2
D gene: .
V gene: TRBV10-2
clone size: many
CDR3 DNA: TGCGCCAGCAGACAGGGATTTGGCGGGGAGCTGTTTTTT
CDR3 protein: CASRQGFGGELFF

J gene: TRBJ2-2
D gene: .
V gene: TRBV15
clone size: many
CDR3 DNA: TGTGCCACCAGCAGAGGGGCCATGAACACCGGGGAGCTGTTTTTT
CDR3 protein: CATSRGAMNTGELFF

J gene: TRBJ2-1
D gene: TRBD2
V gene: TRBV29-1
clone size: .
CDR3 DNA: TGCAGCGGAGCGCGGGGGGACAATGAGCAGTTCTTC
CDR3 protein: CSGARGDNEQFF

J gene: TRBJ2-3
D gene: TRBD1
V gene: TRBV29-1
clone size: many
CDR3 DNA: TGCAGCGAAGGGGGCAGGGCCGCAGATACGCAGTATTTT
CDR3 protein: CSEGGRAADTQYF

J gene: TRBJ2-7
D gene: .
V gene: TRBV4-1
clone size: many
CDR3 DNA: TGCGCCAGCAGCCAACAGACGGGGCTATCCTACGAGCAGTACTTC
CDR3 protein: CASSQQTGLSYEQYF

J gene: TRBJ1-2
D gene: TRBD1
V gene: TRBV3-1
clone size: .
CDR3 DNA: TGTGCCAGCAGCCCCTACCTCGACCGGACAGGGGGATACTCCTATGGCTACACCTTC
CDR3 protein: CASSPYLDRTGGYSYGYTF

J gene: TRBJ2-5
D gene: .
V gene: TRBV19
clone size: few
CDR3 DNA: TGTGCCAGTAGCAAAGGAGGGGGGCCCTTCCAAGAGACCCAGTACTTC
CDR3 protein: CASSKGGGPFQETQYF

J gene: TRBJ1-1
D gene: .
V gene: TRBV7-2
clone size: many
CDR3 DNA: TGTGCCAGCAGCTTTCTGTTAGGAGGGCGGACTGAAGCTTTCTTT
CDR3 protein: CASSFLLGGRTEAFF

J gene: TRBJ2-1
D gene: .
V gene: TRBV11-2
clone size: many
CDR3 DNA: TGTGCCACGCCGGCTGGTCGGGGGAACAATGAGCAGTTCTTC
CDR3 protein: CATPAGRGNNEQFF

J gene: TRBJ2-7
D gene: .
V gene: TRBV7-9
clone size: few
CDR3 DNA: TGTGCCAGCAGCTTAGACGGCGGCAGGGAAAGGAGCGAGCAGTACTTC
CDR3 protein: CASSLDGGRERSEQYF

J gene: TRBJ2-1
D gene: .
V gene: TRBV6-2/TRBV6-3
clone size: .
CDR3 DNA: TGTGCCAGCAGGGGACGCTCCTACGACAATGAGCAGTTCTTC
CDR3 protein: CASRGRSYDNEQFF

J gene: TRBJ2-1
D gene: .
V gene: TRBV5-1
clone size: many
CDR3 DNA: TGCGCCAGCAGCTTGGTGGGGGGTACAGAGCTACCCCAGCGGTGGTTCTTC
CDR3 protein: CASSLVGGTELPQRWFF

J gene: TRBJ1-1
D gene: .
V gene: TRBV7-9
clone size: many
CDR3 DNA: TGTGCCAGCAGCTTAGTAACCTCCAGGGGCGAAGCTTTCTTT
CDR3 protein: CASSLVTSRGEAFF

J gene: TRBJ2-1
D gene: TRBD2
V gene: TRBV7-2
clone size: many
CDR3 DNA: TGTGCCAGCAGCCTAGCGGGGAGCTACAATGAGCAGTTCTTC
CDR3 protein: CASSLAGSYNEQFF

J gene: TRBJ2-1
D gene: TRBD2
V gene: TRBV25-1
clone size: many
CDR3 DNA: TGTGCCAGCAGTGACTCCCTTCCTTCGGGCGGGGGGGCCGACAATGAGCAGTTCTTC
CDR3 protein: CASSDSLPSGGGADNEQFF

J gene: TRBJ2-2
D gene: .
V gene: TRBV12-3/TRBV12-4
clone size: many
CDR3 DNA: TGTGCCAGCAGTTTCGGGCGTTACGGGAGAGACGGGGAGCTGTTTTTT
CDR3 protein: CASSFGRYGRDGELFF

J gene: TRBJ2-1
D gene: .
V gene: TRBV18
clone size: many
CDR3 DNA: TGTGCCAGCTCACCCCCACCTCTACCCTACAATGAGCAGTTCTTC
CDR3 protein: CASSPPPLPYNEQFF

J gene: TRBJ2-5
D gene: .
V gene: TRBV18
clone size: many
CDR3 DNA: TGTGCCAGCTCACCAATCGCGCAGCAAGAGACCCAGTACTTC
CDR3 protein: CASSPIAQQETQYF

J gene: TRBJ2-5
D gene: .
V gene: TRBV6-5
clone size: many
CDR3 DNA: TGTGCCAGCAGTTACCGGCGGGGCGGAGAGACCCAGTACTTC
CDR3 protein: CASSYRRGGETQYF

J gene: TRBJ1-6
D gene: TRBD1
V gene: TRBV20-1
clone size: few
CDR3 DNA: TGCAGTGCTCCCCGACAGGGGGCTGATAATTCACCCCTCCACTTT
CDR3 protein: CSAPRQGADNSPLHF

J gene: TRBJ2-2
D gene: .
V gene: TRBV11-2
clone size: many
CDR3 DNA: TGTGCCAGCAGCTTAGGACTCTATGGGACCGGGGAGCTGTTTTTT
CDR3 protein: CASSLGLYGTGELFF

J gene: TRBJ2-3
D gene: TRBD2
V gene: TRBV7-3
clone size: many
CDR3 DNA: TGTGCCAGCAGCTTAATGCGGGGGGGCACAGATACGCAGTATTTT
CDR3 protein: CASSLMRGGTDTQYF

J gene: TRBJ2-2
D gene: .
V gene: TRBV7-3
clone size: many
CDR3 DNA: TGTGCCAGCAGCCTCCGGGCGGCCGCTTCCACCGGGGAGCTGTTTTTT
CDR3 protein: CASSLRAAASTGELFF

J gene: TRBJ2-1
D gene: TRBD2
V gene: TRBV7-3
clone size: many
CDR3 DNA: TGTGCCAGCGCAGCCCCTTCTTCTAGCGGGGGGCGGGGTGAGCAGTTCTTC
CDR3 protein: CASAAPSSSGGRGEQFF

J gene: TRBJ1-3
D gene: .
V gene: TRBV20-1
clone size: many
CDR3 DNA: TGCAGTGCTAGAGATCGGTCTTATGGAAACACCATATATTTT
CDR3 protein: CSARDRSYGNTIYF

J gene: TRBJ2-1
D gene: .
V gene: TRBV20-1
clone size: many
CDR3 DNA: TGCAGTGCTAATGGGGGGGCCAACCATGAGCAGTTCTTC
CDR3 protein: CSANGGANHEQFF

J gene: TRBJ2-5
D gene: .
V gene: TRBV7-6
clone size: many
CDR3 DNA: TGTGCCAGCAGCCTACGGACAGTCCAAGAGACCCAGTACTTC
CDR3 protein: CASSLRTVQETQYF

J gene: TRBJ2-7
D gene: .
V gene: TRBV19
clone size: .
CDR3 DNA: TGTGCCAGTAGTATAATTGGCAGATCCTACGAGCAGTACTTC
CDR3 protein: CASSIIGRSYEQYF

J gene: TRBJ2-7
D gene: TRBD2
V gene: TRBV30
clone size: many
CDR3 DNA: TGTGCCTGGAGTCTAACTAGCGGGAGCGAGCAGTACTTC
CDR3 protein: CAWSLTSGSEQYF

J gene: TRBJ2-1
D gene: .
V gene: TRBV7-3
clone size: many
CDR3 DNA: TGTGCCAGCAGCTCCGATAGCAACACCTACAATGAGCAGTTCTTC
CDR3 protein: CASSSDSNTYNEQFF

J gene: TRBJ1-1
D gene: .
V gene: TRBV6-5
clone size: few
CDR3 DNA: TGTGCCAGCAGTTCTAATGAGGGGGGGCGAGTTTTCTTT
CDR3 protein: CASSSNEGGRVFF

J gene: TRBJ2-7
D gene: TRBD2
V gene: TRBV7-3
clone size: many
CDR3 DNA: TGTGCCAGCAGGGTAGCGGGAGACCACCGGGAGCAGTACTTC
CDR3 protein: CASRVAGDHREQYF

J gene: TRBJ2-3
D gene: .
V gene: TRBV5-6
clone size: many
CDR3 DNA: TGTGCCAGCAGCTTTGGGGGTCAAGGGACACATACGCAGTATTTT
CDR3 protein: CASSFGGQGTHTQYF

J gene: TRBJ1-2
D gene: .
V gene: TRBV20-1
clone size: many
CDR3 DNA: TGCAGTGCTTCCCCGGGGAACTATGGCTACACCTTC
CDR3 protein: CSASPGNYGYTF

J gene: TRBJ1-1
D gene: .
V gene: TRBV7-2
clone size: many
CDR3 DNA: TGTGCCAGCAGCCCCCCAGGTAGTGCGCGGCCCGCTTTCTTT
CDR3 protein: CASSPPGSARPAFF

J gene: TRBJ2-6
D gene: TRBD1
V gene: TRBV5-1
clone size: many
CDR3 DNA: TGCGCCAGCAGCTTACAGGGGGCTAGCTCTGGGGCCAACGTCCTGACTTTC
CDR3 protein: CASSLQGASSGANVLTF

J gene: TRBJ2-2
D gene: .
V gene: TRBV11-2
clone size: .
CDR3 DNA: TGTGCCAGCAGCCAGCGGGCAGGGGCCGGGGAGCTGTTTTTT
CDR3 protein: CASSQRAGAGELFF

J gene: TRBJ2-2
D gene: .
V gene: TRBV14
clone size: many
CDR3 DNA: TGTGCCAGCTCTGCGGACACCACCGGGGAGCTGTTTTTT
CDR3 protein: CASSADTTGELFF

J gene: TRBJ2-3
D gene: .
V gene: TRBV20-1
clone size: many
CDR3 DNA: TGCAGTCCACTCAAGTGGGCAGATACGCAGTATTTT
CDR3 protein: CSPLKWADTQYF

J gene: TRBJ1-5
D gene: TRBD1
V gene: TRBV12-3/TRBV12-4
clone size: many
CDR3 DNA: TGTGCCAGCAGTCCGGGACAGACTAGCAATCAGCCCCAGCATTTT
CDR3 protein: CASSPGQTSNQPQHF

J gene: TRBJ1-1
D gene: TRBD1
V gene: TRBV5-4
clone size: many
CDR3 DNA: TGTGCCAGCAGCGGGGACAGGGGGAACACTGAAGCTTTCTTT
CDR3 protein: CASSGDRGNTEAFF

J gene: TRBJ1-2
D gene: TRBD1
V gene: TRBV5-1
clone size: many
CDR3 DNA: TGCGCCAGCAGCCCGGACAGGAACTATGGCTACACCTTC
CDR3 protein: CASSPDRNYGYTF

J gene: TRBJ2-7
D gene: .
V gene: TRBV7-9
clone size: .
CDR3 DNA: TGTGCCAGCAGCTTGGGACGGGGACGCGAGCAGTACTTC
CDR3 protein: CASSLGRGREQYF

J gene: TRBJ1-4
D gene: .
V gene: TRBV7-2
clone size: few
CDR3 DNA: TGTGCCAGCAGCACACGGGCGACGGTTAATGAAAAACTGTTTTTT
CDR3 protein: CASSTRATVNEKLFF

J gene: TRBJ2-3
D gene: .
V gene: TRBV11-2
clone size: many
CDR3 DNA: TGTGCCAGCAGCTTAGGAGGCGGGGCAAGGTCGGAAGATACGCAGTATTTT
CDR3 protein: CASSLGGGARSEDTQYF

J gene: TRBJ2-5
D gene: TRBD1
V gene: TRBV11-2
clone size: .
CDR3 DNA: TGTGCCAGCAGCAGCCAGGGGGCTGAGACCCAGTACTTC
CDR3 protein: CASSSQGAETQYF

J gene: TRBJ1-2
D gene: TRBD1
V gene: TRBV7-9
clone size: .
CDR3 DNA: TGTGCCAGCAGCCCGGCCTACAGGGGGAAGGGCTATGGCTACACCTTC
CDR3 protein: CASSPAYRGKGYGYTF